This T cell receptor beta chain was recovered during a study of vaccination and CD4 T cells after COVID-19. Study summary: Post-vaccination specimens were collected at a median of 72 days following dose two (range 14 to 241). A CEFX pool, an HIV-1 Nef pool, or no peptide went to control cultures.

Sequence data for DNA of cultured CD4+ T cells were generated by the Oncomine TCR Beta short-read assay. TCRdb re-derived calls from the PCR reads in MiXCR, one entry per CDR3 protein. This repertoire shows about 14,000 distinct CDR3 sequences, about 53% found once; its top ten account for roughly a tenth. This CDR3 is built from 14 residues. The V segment lost 2 bases and the J segment 6 bases; nucleotides outside the gene matches: 5. From germline, CDR1 is SEHNR and CDR2 FQNEAQ (reference sequence). Treatment described: approximately nine-day PBMC culture with coronavirus spike peptide pools or control peptides (ViraFEST assay). ViraFEST grew antigen-specific T cells using peptide pools, then sequenced TCRs. This clonotype appeared a few times. What it binds is not known.

The sequenced sample was CD4+ T cells from blood, cultured in vitro, obtained before SARS-CoV-2 vaccination. The rearrangement joins TRBV7-9 to TRBJ2-7; 9 bases are shared with TRBD2. This TCR was recovered from a human donor who had recovered from COVID-19. CDR3 sequence reads: CASSLLAGLGEQYF. DNA of the CDR3: TGTGCCAGCAGCTTACTAGCGGGACTTGGCGAGCAGTACTTC. Full variable domain (rest looked up from reference TRBV7-9 and TRBJ2-7): DTGVSQNPRHKITKRGQNVTFRCDPISEHNRLYWYRQTLGQGPEFLTYFQNEAQLEKSRLLSDRFSAERPKGSFSTLEIQRTEQGDSAMYLCASSLLAGLGEQYFGPGTRLTVT.